The 17 T cell receptor beta chains below all came from one sample that was sequenced in a study of technical replicates of blood from several donors. Clones were read by immunoSEQ multiplex PCR, and TCRdb kept only the in-frame ones, dropping some. The sample yields roughly 82,000 clones, 75% to 95% seen once. Sequencing input: T cells isolated from PBMCs. These receptors came from a human donor in good health.

The table lists this clone with a count of one. The same CDR3 is also encoded by other DNA sequences in this sample. This chain uses TRBV5-1 with TRBJ2-1; 8 bases map to TRBD2. The CDR3 sequence is 15 residues long. The germline V gene encodes CDR1 SGHRS and CDR2 YFSETQ. After removal of 0 bases from V and 3 bases from J, the junction contained 2 bases not matched to a gene. CDR3 DNA: TGCGCCAGCAGCTTGGGCGGGGGGAGCTACAATGAGCAGTTCTTC. Translating it yields CASSLGGGSYNEQFF. Drawing the rest from reference TRBV5-1 and TRBJ2-1, the complete variable domain is KAGVTQTPRYLIKTRGQQVTLSCSPISGHRSVSWYQQTPGQGLQFLFEYFSETQRNKGNFPGRFSGRQFSNSRSEMNVSTLELGDSALYLCASSLGGGSYNEQFFGPGTRLTVL.

The count of this clone is one. The CDR3 loop reads CASSSPSGVRTDTQYF. The CDR3 region has the DNA TGTGCCAGCAGCTCTCCTTCGGGGGTCCGTACAGATACGCAGTATTTT. The rearrangement joins TRBV5-4 to TRBJ2-3, with a possible D match to TRBD2 (6 bases). Trimming shortened V by 3 bases and J by 3 bases, and 17 bases separated the two germline ends. Looked up from germline, CDR1 is SGHNT and CDR2 is YYREEE (reference sequence). The CDR3 has 16 residues.

This chain connects TRBV14 to TRBJ2-3; TRBD1 aligns across 7 bases. The length of the CDR3 is 14 residues. The J segment lost 4 bases and the V segment lost 1 base, leaving 2 bases of the junction unmatched. Germline loops: CDR1 SGHDN, CDR2 FVKESK. Here the CDR3 DNA reads TGTGCCAGCAGCCAAGGAGACAGGGCAGATACGCAGTATTTT. Translated, it gives CASSQGDRADTQYF.

The chain couples TRBV20-1 to TRBJ2-7; the D gene is possibly TRBD2 (5 bases). This CDR3 is 10 amino acids long. The V end lost 6 bases, the J end lost 9 bases, and 12 bases lay between the germline ends. Germline V gene data show CDR1 as DFQATT and CDR2 as SNEGSKA (reference sequence). DNA for the CDR3: TGCAGTGCGGTGAGGGAAGGGCAGTACTTC. Amino acids: CSAVREGQYF.

The chain recombines TRBV28 with TRBJ1-2; unclear D gene. The CDR3 spans 17 residues. Germline-derived CDR1 and CDR2 are MDHEN and SYDVKM. V was pared by 7 bases and J by 0 bases, with 21 bases between. This CDR3 reads CASTLADYTVPNYGYTF. The CDR3 nucleotides are TGTGCCAGCACCTTGGCGGACTACACAGTGCCTAACTATGGCTACACCTTC.

The chain couples TRBV29-1 to TRBJ2-1; D is possibly TRBD1 (6 bases). Germline-derived CDR1 and CDR2 are SQVTM and ANQGSEA. The CDR3 extends over 14 amino acids. The V gene lost 7 bases and the J gene lost 0 bases, with 13 bases spanning the gap. The CDR3 DNA reads as TGCAGCGCTATCAGGGGCAGCTCCTACAATGAGCAGTTCTTC. Protein: CSAIRGSSYNEQFF.

V is TRBV20-1 and J is TRBJ2-1; 7 positions match TRBD2. CDR1 is DFQATT and CDR2 is SNEGSKA in the germline V gene (reference sequence). With V trimmed by 6 bases and J by 9 bases, 5 bases remained unmatched. This CDR3 region has 11 residues. The CDR3 nucleotides read TGCAGTGCCCCGGGGGGTGTTGAGCAGTTCTTC. It yields the protein CSAPGGVEQFF.

V is TRBV27 and J is TRBJ2-2; 8 nucleotides match TRBD2. This CDR3 has 18 amino acids. Germline values: CDR1 MNHEY, CDR2 SMNVEV (reference sequence). Losses at the gene ends were 7 bases for V and 6 bases for J; bases not matched to a gene: 19. The CDR3 nucleotides are TGTGCCAGCACCCCTTTACGGGGGGGAATGATGCGTGCCGGGGAGCTGTTTTTT. Translation gives CASTPLRGGMMRAGELFF.

V is TRBV6-5 and J is TRBJ1-2; D gene uncertain. The germline CDR1 and CDR2 sequences are MNHEY and SVGAGI. V lost 7 bases and J lost 0, with 9 bases in between. The CDR3 is 13 amino acids. DNA for the CDR3: TGTGCCAGCACACCTTCTACTAACTATGGCTACACCTTC. Amino acid sequence: CASTPSTNYGYTF.

The chain has TRBV5-1 and TRBJ1-1, with a tentative D call TRBD1 (6 bases). Germline lookup yields CDR1 SGHRS and CDR2 YFSETQ. Trimming shortened V by 7 bases and J by 7 bases, and 17 bases separated the two germline ends. The CDR3 has 13 amino acids. The CDR3 nucleotides are TGCGCCAGCGGTTACAGGGACCCTCTTGAAGCTTTCTTT. Protein product: CASGYRDPLEAFF.

This clone was recorded once. The V gene is TRBV4-1, the J gene TRBJ1-2; TRBD1 matches at 8 bases. Germline CDR1 MGHRA, CDR2 YSYEKL. The V and J ends lost 4 bases and 5 bases, in that order; junction bases with no gene match: 3. There are 13 residues in the CDR3. The CDR3 sequence: CASSLRGQYGYTF. CDR3 DNA: TGCGCCAGCAGCCTCAGGGGGCAATATGGCTACACCTTC.

CDR3 loop: CASSLRGSHTQYF. In nucleotides, the CDR3 is TGTGCCAGCAGCTTAAGAGGGAGCCATACGCAGTATTTT. V usage is TRBV11-1 and J usage is TRBJ2-3; tentative D call: TRBD2 (5 bases). The CDR3 extends over 13 amino acids. Deletions cut 2 bases from V and 7 bases from J, with 10 bases between. Germline values: CDR1 SGHAT, CDR2 FQDESV (reference sequence).

This rearrangement joins TRBV27 to TRBJ2-2; D not certain. V was cut by 6 bases and J by 4 bases, with 6 bases left in between. CDR1 and CDR2 (germline): MNHEY, SMNVEV (reference sequence). There are 12 residues in the CDR3. The CDR3 sequence: CASSGVTGELFF. The CDR3 region has the DNA TGTGCCAGCAGCGGAGTCACCGGGGAGCTGTTTTTT.

The gene calls are TRBV19 and TRBJ2-1; a possible D gene is TRBD1 (5 bases). The CDR3 totals 14 residues. CDR1 is LNHDA and CDR2 is SQIVND in the germline V gene (reference sequence). V shed 7 bases and J shed 2 bases, with 12 bases lying between them. Here the CDR3 DNA reads TGTGCCAGTATAGAAGGGGCACCCTACAATGAGCAGTTCTTC. It is translated as CASIEGAPYNEQFF.

The chain is built from TRBV7-3 and TRBJ2-1, with 11 bases that match TRBD1. The trim removed 5 bases at V and 12 bases at J, leaving 12 bases unmatched. The germline CDR1 and CDR2 sequences are SGHTA and FQGTGA. This CDR3 comprises 15 residues. This CDR3 reads CASSTYRDRGSVQFF. DNA for the CDR3: TGTGCCAGCAGCACCTACCGGGACAGGGGGAGTGTGCAGTTCTTC. Combining the CDR3 with reference TRBV7-3 and TRBJ2-1 gives the whole variable domain GAGVSQTPSNKVTEKGKYVELRCDPISGHTALYWYRQSLGQGPEFLIYFQGTGAADDSGLPNDRFFAVRPEGSVSTLKIQRTERGDSAVYLCASSTYRDRGSVQFFGPGTRLTVL.

The table lists this clone with a count of one. The gene calls are TRBV12-5 and TRBJ2-2, with 7 bases matching TRBD1. Losses at the gene ends were 1 base for V and 5 bases for J; bases not matched to a gene: 10. The CDR3 sequence is 17 residues long. The germline V gene has CDR1 LGHNT and CDR2 FRNRAP. Here the CDR3 reads CASGLDRAGGNTGELFF. The CDR3 DNA follows: TGTGCTAGTGGTTTGGATAGGGCAGGGGGAAATACCGGGGAGCTGTTTTTT.

The chain combines TRBV7-9 with TRBJ2-5; the D gene is possibly TRBD1 (5 bases). CDR1 is SEHNR and CDR2 is FQNEAQ in the germline V gene (reference sequence). CDR3 size: 15 residues. V was clipped by 1 base and J by 2 bases, with 11 bases between them. CDR3 nucleotides: TGTGCCAGCAGCTTAGAGGGCAGGGCTCAAGAGACCCAGTACTTC. Amino acids: CASSLEGRAQETQYF.